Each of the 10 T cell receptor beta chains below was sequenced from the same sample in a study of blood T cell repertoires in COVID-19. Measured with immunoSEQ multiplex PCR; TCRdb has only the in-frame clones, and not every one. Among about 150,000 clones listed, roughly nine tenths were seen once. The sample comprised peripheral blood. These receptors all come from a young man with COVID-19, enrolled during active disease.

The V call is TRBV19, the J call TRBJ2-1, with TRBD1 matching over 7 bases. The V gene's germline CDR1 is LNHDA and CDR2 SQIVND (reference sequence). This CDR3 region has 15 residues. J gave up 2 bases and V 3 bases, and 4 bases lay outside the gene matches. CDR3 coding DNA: TGTGCCAGTAGTATGGGGACAGCTACCTACAATGAGCAGTTCTTC. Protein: CASSMGTATYNEQFF.

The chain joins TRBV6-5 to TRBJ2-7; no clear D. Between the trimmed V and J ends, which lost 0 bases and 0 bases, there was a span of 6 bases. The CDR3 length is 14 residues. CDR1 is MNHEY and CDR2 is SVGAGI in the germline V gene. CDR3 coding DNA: TGTGCCAGCAGTTACTCTGCAGGCTCCTACGAGCAGTACTTC. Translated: CASSYSAGSYEQYF.

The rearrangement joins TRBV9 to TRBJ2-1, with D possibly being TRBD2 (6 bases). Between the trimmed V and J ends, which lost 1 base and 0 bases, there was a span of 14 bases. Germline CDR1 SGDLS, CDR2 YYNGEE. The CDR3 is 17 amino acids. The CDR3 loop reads CASSVKTAGSSYNEQFF. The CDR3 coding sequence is TGTGCCAGCAGCGTAAAGACGGCGGGGAGCTCCTACAATGAGCAGTTCTTC.

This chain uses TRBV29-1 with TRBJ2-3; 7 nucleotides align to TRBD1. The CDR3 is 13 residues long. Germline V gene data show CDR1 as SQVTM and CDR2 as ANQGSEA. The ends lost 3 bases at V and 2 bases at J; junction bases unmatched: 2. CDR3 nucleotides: TGCAGCGTTGAGGGACAGCACACAGATACGCAGTATTTT. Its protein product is CSVEGQHTDTQYF.

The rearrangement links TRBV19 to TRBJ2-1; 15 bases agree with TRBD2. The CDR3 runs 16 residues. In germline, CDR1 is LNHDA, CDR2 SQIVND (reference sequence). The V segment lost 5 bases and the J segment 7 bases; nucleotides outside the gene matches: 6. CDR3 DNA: TGTGCCAGTAGTTGGACTAGCGGGAGGGCCCGGAATGAGCAGTTCTTC. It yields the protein CASSWTSGRARNEQFF.

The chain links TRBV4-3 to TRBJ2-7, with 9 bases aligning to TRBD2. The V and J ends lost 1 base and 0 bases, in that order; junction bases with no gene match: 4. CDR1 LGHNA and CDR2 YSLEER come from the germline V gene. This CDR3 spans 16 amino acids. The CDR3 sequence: CASSQGLADHSYEQYF. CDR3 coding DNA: TGCGCCAGCAGCCAAGGACTAGCGGACCACTCCTACGAGCAGTACTTC.

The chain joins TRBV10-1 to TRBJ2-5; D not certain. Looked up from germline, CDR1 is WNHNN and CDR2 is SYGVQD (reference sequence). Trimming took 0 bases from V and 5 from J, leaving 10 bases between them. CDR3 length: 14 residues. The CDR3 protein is CASSESMTGETQYF. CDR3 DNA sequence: TGCGCCAGCAGTGAGTCTATGACCGGGGAGACCCAGTACTTC.

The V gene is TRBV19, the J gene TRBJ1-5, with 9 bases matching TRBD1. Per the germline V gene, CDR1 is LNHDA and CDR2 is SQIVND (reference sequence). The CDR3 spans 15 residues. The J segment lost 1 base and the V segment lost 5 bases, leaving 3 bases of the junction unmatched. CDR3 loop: CASSVGQGSNQPQHF. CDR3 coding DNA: TGTGCCAGTAGTGTGGGACAGGGAAGCAATCAGCCCCAGCATTTT.

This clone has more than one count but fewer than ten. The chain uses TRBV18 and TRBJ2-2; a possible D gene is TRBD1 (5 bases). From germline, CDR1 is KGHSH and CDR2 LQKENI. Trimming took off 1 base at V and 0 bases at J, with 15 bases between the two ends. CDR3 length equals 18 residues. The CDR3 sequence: CASSPLVVGAPNTGELFF. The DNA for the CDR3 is TGTGCCAGCTCACCACTCGTGGTAGGGGCCCCGAACACCGGGGAGCTGTTTTTT.

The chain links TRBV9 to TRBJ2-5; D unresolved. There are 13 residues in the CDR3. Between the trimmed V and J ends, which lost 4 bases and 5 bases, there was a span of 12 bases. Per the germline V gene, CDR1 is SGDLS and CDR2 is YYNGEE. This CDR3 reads CASSPPYFETQYF. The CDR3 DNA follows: TGTGCCAGCAGCCCCCCCTATTTCGAGACCCAGTACTTC.